Listed here is a single TCR beta chain. Its antigen is not known. The germline gives CDR1 SEHNR, CDR2 FQNEAQ (reference sequence). There are 13 residues in the CDR3. The V end lost 5 bases, the J end lost 4 bases, and 11 bases lay between the germline ends. Data came from immunoSEQ multiplex PCR; TCRdb stores just in-frame clones and leaves some out. The sample lists approximately 62,000 clones; roughly nine tenths were seen once. This sample is part of a study of glioma-infiltrating T cells after dendritic cell vaccination. As for the study in general: Dendritic cell vaccination trial patients had either newly diagnosed or recurrent glioblastoma. Study-wide results and limits: The cohort had few patients with full blood and tumor sets.

Time point meaning: after dendritic cell vaccination, including at tumor progression/relapse. Only patients with spare fresh-frozen tumor and over two years of follow-up were included. The sequencing here drew on blood, taken after dendritic cell vaccination. The chain links TRBV7-9 to TRBJ1-2; TRBD1 is a possible D gene (5 bases). The origin of this receptor is a human donor with glioblastoma. CDR3 amino acids: CASSPTDPYGYTF. DNA of the CDR3: TGTGCCAGCAGCCCGACAGATCCCTATGGCTACACCTTC.